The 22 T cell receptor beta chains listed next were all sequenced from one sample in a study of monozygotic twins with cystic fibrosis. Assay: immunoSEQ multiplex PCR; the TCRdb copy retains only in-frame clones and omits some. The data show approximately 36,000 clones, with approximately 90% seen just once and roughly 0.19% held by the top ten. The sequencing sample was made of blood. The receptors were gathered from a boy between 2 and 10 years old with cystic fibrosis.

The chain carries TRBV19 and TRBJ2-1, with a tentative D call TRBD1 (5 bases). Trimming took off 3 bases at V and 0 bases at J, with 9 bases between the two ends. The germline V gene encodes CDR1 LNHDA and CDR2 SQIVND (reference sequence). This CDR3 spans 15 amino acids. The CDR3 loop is CASSIGRASYNEQFF. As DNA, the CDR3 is TGTGCCAGTAGTATTGGCAGGGCCTCCTACAATGAGCAGTTCTTC. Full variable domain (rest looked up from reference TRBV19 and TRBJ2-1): DGGITQSPKYLFRKEGQNVTLSCEQNLNHDAMYWYRQDPGQGLRLIYYSQIVNDFQKGDIAEGYSVSREKKESFPLTVTSAQKNPTAFYLCASSIGRASYNEQFFGPGTRLTVL.

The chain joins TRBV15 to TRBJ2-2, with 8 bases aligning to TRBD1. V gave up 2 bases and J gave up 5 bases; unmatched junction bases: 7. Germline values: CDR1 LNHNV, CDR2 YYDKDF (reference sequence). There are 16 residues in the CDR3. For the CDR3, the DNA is TGTGCCACCAGCAGAACCGGGACAGGTAGTACCGGGGAGCTGTTTTTT. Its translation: CATSRTGTGSTGELFF.

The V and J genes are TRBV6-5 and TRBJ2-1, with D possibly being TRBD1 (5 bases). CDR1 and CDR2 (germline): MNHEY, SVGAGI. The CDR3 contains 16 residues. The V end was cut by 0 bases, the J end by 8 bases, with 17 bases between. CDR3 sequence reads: CASSYSNGAARDEQFF. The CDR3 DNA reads TGTGCCAGCAGTTACTCGAATGGGGCCGCCCGGGATGAGCAGTTCTTC.

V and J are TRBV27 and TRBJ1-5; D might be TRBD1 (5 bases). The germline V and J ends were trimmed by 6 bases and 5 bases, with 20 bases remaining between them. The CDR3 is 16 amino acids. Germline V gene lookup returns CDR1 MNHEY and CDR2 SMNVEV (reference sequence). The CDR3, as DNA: TGTGCCAGCAGCCCCTGGGGGTCCTATTCATATCAGCCCCAGCATTTT. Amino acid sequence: CASSPWGSYSYQPQHF.

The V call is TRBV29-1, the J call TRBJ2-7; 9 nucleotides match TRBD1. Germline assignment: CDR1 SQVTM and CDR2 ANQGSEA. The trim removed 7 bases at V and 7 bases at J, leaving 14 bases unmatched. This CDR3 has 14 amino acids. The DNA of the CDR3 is TGCAGCGCTACGCGACCGGGACAGGGCGAGGAGCAGTACTTC. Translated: CSATRPGQGEEQYF.

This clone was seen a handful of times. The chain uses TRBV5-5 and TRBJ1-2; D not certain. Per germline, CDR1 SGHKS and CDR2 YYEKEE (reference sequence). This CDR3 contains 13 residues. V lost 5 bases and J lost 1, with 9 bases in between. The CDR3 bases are TGTGCCAGCAGTTTAATCTTTAACTATGGCTACACCTTC. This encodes CASSLIFNYGYTF.

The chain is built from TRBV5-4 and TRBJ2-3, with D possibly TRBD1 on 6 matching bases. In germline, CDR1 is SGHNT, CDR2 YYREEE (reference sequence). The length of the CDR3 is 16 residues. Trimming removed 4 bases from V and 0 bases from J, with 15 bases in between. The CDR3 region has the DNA TGTGCCAGCAGCACGAGACAGGTTCGTAGCACAGATACGCAGTATTTT. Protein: CASSTRQVRSTDTQYF.

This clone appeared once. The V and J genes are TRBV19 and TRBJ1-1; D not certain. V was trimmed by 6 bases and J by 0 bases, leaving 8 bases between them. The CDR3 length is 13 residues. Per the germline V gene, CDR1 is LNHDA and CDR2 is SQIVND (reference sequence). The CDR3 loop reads CASSHNMNTEAFF. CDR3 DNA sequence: TGTGCCAGTAGCCATAATATGAACACTGAAGCTTTCTTT.

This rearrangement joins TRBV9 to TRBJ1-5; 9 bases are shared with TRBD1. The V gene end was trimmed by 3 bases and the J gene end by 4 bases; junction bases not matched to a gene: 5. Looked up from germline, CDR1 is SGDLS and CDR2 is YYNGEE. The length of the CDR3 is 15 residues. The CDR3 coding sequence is TGTGCCAGCAGCGCCGGACAGGGGATGAATCAGCCCCAGCATTTT. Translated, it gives CASSAGQGMNQPQHF.

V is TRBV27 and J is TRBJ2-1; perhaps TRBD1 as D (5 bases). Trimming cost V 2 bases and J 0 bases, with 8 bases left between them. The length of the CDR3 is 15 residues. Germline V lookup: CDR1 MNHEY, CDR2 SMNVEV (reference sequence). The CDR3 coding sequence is TGTGCCAGCAGTTTACAGGGTAGCTCCTACAATGAGCAGTTCTTC. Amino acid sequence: CASSLQGSSYNEQFF.

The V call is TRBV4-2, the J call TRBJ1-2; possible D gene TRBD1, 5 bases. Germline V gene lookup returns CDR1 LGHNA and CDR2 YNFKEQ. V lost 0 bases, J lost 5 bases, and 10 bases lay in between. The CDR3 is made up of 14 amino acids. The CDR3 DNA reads TGTGCCAGCAGCCAAGATTCGCCAGGGTATGGCTACACCTTC. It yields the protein CASSQDSPGYGYTF.

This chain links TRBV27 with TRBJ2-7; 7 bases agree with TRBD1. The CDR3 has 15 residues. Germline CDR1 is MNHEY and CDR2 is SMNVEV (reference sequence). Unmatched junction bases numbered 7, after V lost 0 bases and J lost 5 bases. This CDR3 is CASSLSPQTGHEQYF. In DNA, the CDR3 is TGTGCCAGCAGTTTATCCCCCCAGACAGGGCACGAGCAGTACTTC.

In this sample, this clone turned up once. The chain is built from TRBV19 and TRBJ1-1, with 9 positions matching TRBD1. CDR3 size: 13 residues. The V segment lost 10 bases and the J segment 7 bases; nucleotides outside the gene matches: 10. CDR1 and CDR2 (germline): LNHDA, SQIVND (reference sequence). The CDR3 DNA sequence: TGTGCCACCCGACAGGGGGGCTTGGATGAAGCTTTCTTT. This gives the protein CATRQGGLDEAFF.

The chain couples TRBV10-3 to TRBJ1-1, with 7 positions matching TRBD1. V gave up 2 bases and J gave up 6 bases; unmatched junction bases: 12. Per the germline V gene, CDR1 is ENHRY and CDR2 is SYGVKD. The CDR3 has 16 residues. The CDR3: CAISEPASTGAAEAFF. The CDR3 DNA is TGTGCCATCAGTGAGCCAGCCTCCACAGGGGCGGCTGAAGCTTTCTTT.

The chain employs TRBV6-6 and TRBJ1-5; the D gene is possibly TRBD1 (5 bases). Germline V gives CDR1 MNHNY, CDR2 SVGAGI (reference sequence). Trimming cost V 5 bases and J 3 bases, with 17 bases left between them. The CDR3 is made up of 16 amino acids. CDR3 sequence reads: CASSGQGQGPNQPQHF. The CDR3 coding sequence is TGTGCCAGCAGTGGGCAAGGGCAGGGACCCAATCAGCCCCAGCATTTT.

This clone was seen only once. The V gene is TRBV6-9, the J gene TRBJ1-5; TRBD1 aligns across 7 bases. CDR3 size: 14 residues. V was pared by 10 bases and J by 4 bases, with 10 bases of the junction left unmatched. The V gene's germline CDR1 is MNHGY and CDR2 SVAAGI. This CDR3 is CATRQGATNQPQHF. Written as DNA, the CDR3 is TGTGCCACCAGACAGGGTGCGACGAATCAGCCCCAGCATTTT.

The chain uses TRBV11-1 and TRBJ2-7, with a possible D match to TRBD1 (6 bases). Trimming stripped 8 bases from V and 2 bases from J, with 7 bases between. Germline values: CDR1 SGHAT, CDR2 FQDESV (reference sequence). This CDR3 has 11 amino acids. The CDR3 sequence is CASGQPYEQYF. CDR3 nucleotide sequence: TGTGCCAGCGGACAGCCCTACGAGCAGTACTTC.

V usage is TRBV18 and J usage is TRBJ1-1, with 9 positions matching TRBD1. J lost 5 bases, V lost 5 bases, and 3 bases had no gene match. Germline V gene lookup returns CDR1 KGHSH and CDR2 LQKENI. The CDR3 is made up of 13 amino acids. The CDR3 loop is CASSRQGDTEAFF. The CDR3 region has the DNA TGTGCCAGCTCAAGACAGGGGGATACTGAAGCTTTCTTT.

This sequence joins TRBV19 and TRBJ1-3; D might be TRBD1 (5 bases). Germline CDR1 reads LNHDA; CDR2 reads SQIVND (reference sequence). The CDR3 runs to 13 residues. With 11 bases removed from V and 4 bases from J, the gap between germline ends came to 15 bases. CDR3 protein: CAAGQGVGNTIYF. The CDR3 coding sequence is TGTGCCGCGGGGCAGGGTGTCGGAAACACCATATATTTT.

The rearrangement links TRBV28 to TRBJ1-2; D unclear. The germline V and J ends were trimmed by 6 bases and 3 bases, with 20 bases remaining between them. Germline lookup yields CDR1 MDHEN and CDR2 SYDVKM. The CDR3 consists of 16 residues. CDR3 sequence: CASRPSFARRDYGYTF. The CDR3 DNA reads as TGTGCCAGCAGACCAAGTTTTGCCCGGAGGGACTATGGCTACACCTTC.

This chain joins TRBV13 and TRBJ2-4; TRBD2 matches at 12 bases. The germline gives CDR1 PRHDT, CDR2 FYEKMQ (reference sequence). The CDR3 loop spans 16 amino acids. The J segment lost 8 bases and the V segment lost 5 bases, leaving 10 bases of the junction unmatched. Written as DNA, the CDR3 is TGTGCCAGCAGCCCCGGTCTAGCGGGGGGGCAACACATTCAGTACTTC. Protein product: CASSPGLAGGQHIQYF.

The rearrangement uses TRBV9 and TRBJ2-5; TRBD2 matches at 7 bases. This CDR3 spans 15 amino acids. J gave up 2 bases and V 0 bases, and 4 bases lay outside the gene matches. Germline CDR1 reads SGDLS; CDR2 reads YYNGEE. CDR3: CASSVALAEQETQYF. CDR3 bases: TGTGCCAGCAGCGTAGCCCTAGCGGAACAAGAGACCCAGTACTTC.